The present T cell receptor beta chain was sequenced within a study of OX40 agonist ivuxolimab in advanced cancers. In this sample, this clone turned up once. The method was immunoSEQ multiplex PCR; TCRdb's version includes in-frame clones alone and lacks a portion of them. Of about 75,000 clones in the sample, roughly 85% were seen once. V lost 0 bases and J 0 bases, leaving 6 bases between the germline ends. The CDR3 runs to 15 residues. Germline V gives CDR1 KGHSH, CDR2 LQKENI. The V call is TRBV18, the J call TRBJ2-1, with D uncertain. This material consisted of CD4+ or CD8+ T cells sorted from blood, taken in a trial of the OX40 agonist ivuxolimab. The source of this sequence is an adult with an advanced solid tumor such as melanoma, head and neck, liver or kidney cancer. CDR3 amino acids: CASSPPVISYNEQFF. CDR3 DNA: TGTGCCAGCTCACCACCAGTCATCTCCTACAATGAGCAGTTCTTC.